This T cell receptor (beta chain) was sequenced for a study of blood T cell repertoires in COVID-19. Turning to the study itself: Specimens from acute and convalescent COVID-19 originated in the United States, Italy and Spain.

Clones were sequenced by immunoSEQ multiplex PCR, and TCRdb holds only the in-frame ones, with some missing. The sample lists fewer than 300,000 clones; approximately 86% were seen once. Sequenced: peripheral blood. The source of this sequence is a man between 18 and 35 years old with active or convalescent COVID-19.

CDR3: CASSQKRRSDEQFF. CDR3 bases: TGCGCCAGCAGCCAAAAGCGTCGTAGCGATGAGCAGTTCTTC. This chain links TRBV4-1 with TRBJ2-1; D perhaps matches TRBD2 (5 bases). With 2 bases removed from V and 8 bases from J, the gap between germline ends came to 13 bases. This CDR3 spans 14 amino acids. The germline V gene has CDR1 MGHRA and CDR2 YSYEKL.